One sample yielded the 9 T cell receptor beta chains listed below, sequenced in a study of identical twins. MiXCR, applied by TCRdb to the 5' RACE reads, yields one record per CDR3 protein. The table lists 550,000 to 700,000 distinct CDR3 sequences, 21% of them singletons. The sample was also linked to a second study, of T cells expressing NK-cell markers.

Material for sequencing was PBMCs. The origin of the receptors is a woman younger than 30 in good health.

This chain links TRBV6-1 with TRBJ2-1, with D possibly TRBD1 on 6 matching bases. CDR1 MNHNS and CDR2 SASEGT come from the germline V gene. V dropped 6 bases and J dropped 8 bases, with 17 bases sitting between them. This CDR3 region has 14 residues. CDR3 protein: CASRPTGSYYEQFF. CDR3 bases: TGTGCCAGCAGACCTACAGGGTCGTACTATGAGCAGTTCTTC.

The chain has TRBV9 and TRBJ2-3, with 12 bases lining up with TRBD2. Germline assignment: CDR1 SGDLS and CDR2 YYNGEE. The CDR3 runs 17 residues. V lost 0 bases and J lost 2; bases outside the gene matches: 4. The CDR3 spells CASSVDSSGRVTDTQYF. CDR3 bases: TGTGCCAGCAGCGTAGATTCTAGCGGGAGGGTCACAGATACGCAGTATTTT.

This clonotype was seen a few times. The chain carries TRBV5-1 and TRBJ1-4; D is possibly TRBD1 (5 bases). The ends were cut back, 7 bases at V and 0 bases at J, with 13 bases in the middle. Germline V lookup: CDR1 SGHRS, CDR2 YFSETQ. The CDR3 loop spans 15 amino acids. CDR3 in DNA: TGCGCCAGCGTCTCGGGGGGGGCAACTAATGAAAAACTGTTTTTT. Translating it yields CASVSGGATNEKLFF.

This clonotype was observed a handful of times. V gene TRBV20-1 combines with J gene TRBJ1-2, with a weak D call TRBD1 (5 bases). The CDR3 sequence is 13 residues long. The germline gives CDR1 DFQATT, CDR2 SNEGSKA (reference sequence). The V and J ends lost 2 bases and 8 bases respectively, with 15 bases between them. CDR3 residues: CSARPTQGYGYTF. The CDR3 DNA reads TGCAGTGCTAGACCCACCCAGGGATACGGCTACACCTTC.

This clonotype showed up just a few times. V is TRBV20-1 and J is TRBJ2-1, with 7 bases aligning to TRBD2. The CDR3 runs to 14 residues. The V and J ends lost 1 base and 8 bases, in that order; junction bases with no gene match: 8. Germline CDR1 is DFQATT and CDR2 is SNEGSKA (reference sequence). CDR3 in amino acids: CSARVFGGFDEQFF. Here the CDR3 DNA reads TGCAGTGCTAGAGTTTTCGGGGGGTTTGATGAGCAGTTCTTC.

The chain combines TRBV27 with TRBJ2-7, with 10 bases identical to TRBD2. With V trimmed by 5 bases and J by 4 bases, 8 bases remained unmatched. CDR3 size: 15 residues. Per germline, CDR1 MNHEY and CDR2 SMNVEV (reference sequence). CDR3 region: CASSITSGIRYEQYF. DNA of the CDR3: TGTGCCAGCAGTATTACTAGCGGGATAAGATACGAGCAGTACTTC.

V gene TRBV5-4 combines with J gene TRBJ2-7, with D perhaps matching TRBD1 or TRBD2 (6 bases each). The V gene's germline CDR1 is SGHNT and CDR2 YYREEE (reference sequence). The CDR3 extends over 15 amino acids. With 0 bases removed from V and 2 bases from J, the gap between germline ends came to 12 bases. The CDR3 sequence: CASSLGGAQPYEQYF. For the CDR3, the DNA is TGTGCCAGCAGCTTGGGGGGGGCCCAACCCTACGAGCAGTACTTC.

J is TRBJ2-7 and V is TRBV21-1; TRBD1 is the table's D call, not checked against the DNA. TRBV21-1 corresponds to a pseudogene. This CDR3 region has 14 residues. Here the CDR3 DNA reads TGTGCCAGCAGCAAGACAGGGGAAGGAGACGAGCAGTACTTC. It is translated as CASSKTGEGDEQYF.

The V and J genes are TRBV12-3 or TRBV12-4 and TRBJ1-3; TRBD1 matches at 8 bases. J gave up 6 bases and V 4 bases, and 5 bases lay outside the gene matches. The CDR3 runs 14 residues. The CDR3: CASSYGQGSNTIYF. DNA of the CDR3: TGTGCCAGCAGTTATGGACAGGGCTCAAACACCATATATTTT.